Given below is one TCR beta chain in context. Its antigen remains unidentified. Assay used: immunoSEQ multiplex PCR; TCRdb lists only in-frame clones, some missing. The sample comprises some 87,000 clones, over 80% of which are singletons, and approximately 0.43% rests with the top ten. Sampling times: baseline, cycle 4 day 1, cycle 7 day 1. This sample was taken from a study of OX40 agonist ivuxolimab in advanced cancers. At the level of the study: An agonistic human IgG2 monoclonal antibody against OX40 (CD134) was given.

General observations from the study: Partial responders treated at 0.1-3.0 mg/kg exhibited clonal expansion among the lowest measured.

The origin of this receptor is an adult with an advanced solid tumor such as melanoma, head and neck, liver or kidney cancer. This specimen was CD4+ or CD8+ T cells sorted from blood, taken in a trial of the OX40 agonist ivuxolimab.

CDR3 sequence reads: CASSLFHGPTYEQYF. The CDR3 DNA sequence: TGTGCCAGCAGCTTATTCCACGGCCCTACCTACGAGCAGTACTTC. V gene TRBV11-3 combines with J gene TRBJ2-7; the D is unclear. The CDR3 covers 15 residues. CDR1 is SGHNT, CDR2 YENEEA, per germline. Trimming stripped 2 bases from V and 2 bases from J, with 13 bases between. Supplemented by reference TRBV11-3 and TRBJ2-7, the full variable domain reads EAGVVQSPRYKIIEKKQPVAFWCNPISGHNTLYWYLQNLGQGPELLIRYENEEAVDDSQLPKDRFSAERLKGVDSTLKIQPAELGDSAVYLCASSLFHGPTYEQYFGPGTRLTVT.